Here is one TCR beta chain with its context. Original processing notes: Estimation of nucleated cell counts was performed using reference gene primer amplification. Sequencing was performed with immunoSEQ multiplex PCR; in TCRdb, only in-frame clones are kept and a portion is missing. That table supplies the V and J calls and clone size; D and trimming were determined from the DNA. The repertoire consists of about half a million clones, with roughly 89% occurring once and the leading ten covering around 0.92%. The source of the sample is a study of blood T cell repertoires in COVID-19. About the research overall: Acute and convalescent COVID-19 specimens originated in the United States, Italy and Spain.

The sample was peripheral blood. The sequence was obtained from a man aged 18 to 29 with COVID-19, enrolled during active disease.

CDR3 loop: CASTIAVTGYGYTF. The CDR3 region has the DNA TGTGCCAGTACCATTGCGGTAACCGGCTATGGCTACACCTTC. V usage is TRBV19 and J usage is TRBJ1-2; D unresolved. CDR1 is LNHDA and CDR2 is SQIVND in the germline V gene (reference sequence). The CDR3 runs 14 residues. Trimming stripped 7 bases from V and 4 bases from J, with 16 bases between.